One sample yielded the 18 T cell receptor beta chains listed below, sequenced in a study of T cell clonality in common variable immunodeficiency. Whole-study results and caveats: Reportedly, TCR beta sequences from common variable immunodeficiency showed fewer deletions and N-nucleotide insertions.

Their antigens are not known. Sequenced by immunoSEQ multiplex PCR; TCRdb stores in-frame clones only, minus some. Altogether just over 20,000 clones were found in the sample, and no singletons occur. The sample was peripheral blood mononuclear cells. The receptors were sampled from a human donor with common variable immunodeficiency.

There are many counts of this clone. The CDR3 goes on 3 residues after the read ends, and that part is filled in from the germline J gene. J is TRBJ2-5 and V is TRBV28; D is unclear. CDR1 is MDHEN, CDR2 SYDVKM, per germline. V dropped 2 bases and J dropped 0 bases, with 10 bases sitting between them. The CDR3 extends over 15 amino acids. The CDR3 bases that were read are TGTGCCAGCAGTTTAGGGCGAGCCTACCAAGAGACC. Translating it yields CASSLGRAYQET. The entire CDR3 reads CASSLGRAYQETQYF.

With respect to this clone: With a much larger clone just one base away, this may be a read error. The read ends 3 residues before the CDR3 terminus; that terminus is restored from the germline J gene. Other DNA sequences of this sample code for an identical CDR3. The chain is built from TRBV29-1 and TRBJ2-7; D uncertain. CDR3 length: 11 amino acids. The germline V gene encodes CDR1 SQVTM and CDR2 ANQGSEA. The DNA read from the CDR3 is TGCAGCGTGGAAGAGTTCGACGAG. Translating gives CSVEEFDE. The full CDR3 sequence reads CSVEEFDEQYF.

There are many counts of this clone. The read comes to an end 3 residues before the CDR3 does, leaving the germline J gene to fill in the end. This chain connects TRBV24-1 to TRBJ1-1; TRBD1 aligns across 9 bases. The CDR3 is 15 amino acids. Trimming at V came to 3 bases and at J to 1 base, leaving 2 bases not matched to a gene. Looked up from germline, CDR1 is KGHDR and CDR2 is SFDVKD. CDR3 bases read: TGTGCCACCAGTGATCGACAGGGGGGGAACACTGAA. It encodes CATSDRQGGNTE. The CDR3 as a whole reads CATSDRQGGNTEAFF.

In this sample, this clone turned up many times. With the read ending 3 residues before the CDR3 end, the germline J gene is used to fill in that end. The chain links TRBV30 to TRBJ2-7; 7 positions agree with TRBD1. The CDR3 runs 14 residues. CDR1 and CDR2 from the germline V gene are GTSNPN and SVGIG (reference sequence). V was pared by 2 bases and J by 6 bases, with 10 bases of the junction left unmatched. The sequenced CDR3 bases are TGTGCCTGGAGTCCGGCACAGGGGAGAGGCGAG. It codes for CAWSPAQGRGE. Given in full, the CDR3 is CAWSPAQGRGEQYF. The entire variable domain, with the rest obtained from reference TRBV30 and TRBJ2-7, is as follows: SQTIHQWPATLVQPVGSPLSLECTVEGTSNPNLYWYRQAAGRGLQLLFYSVGIGQISSEVPQNLSASRPQDRQFILSSKKLLLSDSGFYLCAWSPAQGRGEQYFGPGTRLTVT.

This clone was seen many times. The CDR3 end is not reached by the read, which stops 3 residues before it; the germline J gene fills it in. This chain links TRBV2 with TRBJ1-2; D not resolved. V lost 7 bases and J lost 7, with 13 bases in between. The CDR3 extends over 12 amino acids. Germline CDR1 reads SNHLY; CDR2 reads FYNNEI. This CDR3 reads CASNFRVFGYTF. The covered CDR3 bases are TGTGCCAGCAATTTTCGGGTTTTTGGC.

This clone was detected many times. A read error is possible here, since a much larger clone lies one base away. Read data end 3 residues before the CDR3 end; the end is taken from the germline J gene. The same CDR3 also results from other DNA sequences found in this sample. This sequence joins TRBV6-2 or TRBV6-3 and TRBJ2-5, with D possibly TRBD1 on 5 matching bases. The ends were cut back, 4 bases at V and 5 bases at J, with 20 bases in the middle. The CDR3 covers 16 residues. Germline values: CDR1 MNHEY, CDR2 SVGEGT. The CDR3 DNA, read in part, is TGTGCCAGCAGTTGGCTCGAGGCCCAAGGGGCGGAGACC. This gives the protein CASSWLEAQGAET. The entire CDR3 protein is CASSWLEAQGAETQYF.

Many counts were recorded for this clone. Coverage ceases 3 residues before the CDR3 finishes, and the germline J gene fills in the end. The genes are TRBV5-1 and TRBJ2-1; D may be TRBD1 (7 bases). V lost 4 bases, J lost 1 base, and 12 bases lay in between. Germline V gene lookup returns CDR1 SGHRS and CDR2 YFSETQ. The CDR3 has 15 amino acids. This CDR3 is CASSAQGGSYNEQFF. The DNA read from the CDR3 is TGCGCCAGCAGCGCTCAGGGGGGATCCTACAATGAG.

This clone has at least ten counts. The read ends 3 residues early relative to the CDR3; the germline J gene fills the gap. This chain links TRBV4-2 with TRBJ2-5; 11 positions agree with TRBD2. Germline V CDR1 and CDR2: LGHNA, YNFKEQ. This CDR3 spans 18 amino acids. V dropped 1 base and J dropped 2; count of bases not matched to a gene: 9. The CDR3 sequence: CASSQGDSGTSGQETQYF. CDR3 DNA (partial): TGTGCCAGCAGCCAAGGGGACTCAGGGACTAGCGGACAAGAGACC.

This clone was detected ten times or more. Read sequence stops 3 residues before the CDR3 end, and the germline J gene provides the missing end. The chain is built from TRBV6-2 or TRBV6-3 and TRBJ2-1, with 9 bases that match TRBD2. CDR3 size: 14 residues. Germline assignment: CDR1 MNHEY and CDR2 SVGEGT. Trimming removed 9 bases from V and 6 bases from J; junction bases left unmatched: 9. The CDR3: CASVAGVSLNEQFF. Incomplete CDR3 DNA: TGTGCCAGTGTAGCGGGGGTTTCCCTCAATGAG.

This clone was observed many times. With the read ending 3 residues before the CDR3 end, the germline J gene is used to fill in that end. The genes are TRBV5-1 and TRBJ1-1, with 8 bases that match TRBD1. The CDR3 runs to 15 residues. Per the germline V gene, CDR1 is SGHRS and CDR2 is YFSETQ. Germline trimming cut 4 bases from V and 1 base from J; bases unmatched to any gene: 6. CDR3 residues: CASSTAGGPNTEAFF. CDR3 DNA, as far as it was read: TGCGCCAGCAGCACAGCAGGGGGCCCGAACACTGAA.

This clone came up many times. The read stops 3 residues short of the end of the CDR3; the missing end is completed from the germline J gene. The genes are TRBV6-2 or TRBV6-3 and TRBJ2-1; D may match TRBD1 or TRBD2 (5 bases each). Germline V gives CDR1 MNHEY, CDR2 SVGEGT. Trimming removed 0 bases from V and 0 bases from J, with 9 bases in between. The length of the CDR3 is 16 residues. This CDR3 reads CASSYSPGSSYNEQFF. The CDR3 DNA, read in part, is TGTGCCAGCAGTTACTCACCAGGGAGCTCCTACAATGAG.

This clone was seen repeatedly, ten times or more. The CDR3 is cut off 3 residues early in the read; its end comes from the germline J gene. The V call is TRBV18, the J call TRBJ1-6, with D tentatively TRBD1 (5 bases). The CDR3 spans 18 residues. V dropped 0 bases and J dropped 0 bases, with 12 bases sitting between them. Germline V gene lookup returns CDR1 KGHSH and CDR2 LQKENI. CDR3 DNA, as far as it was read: TGTGCCAGCTCACCACCTTGGGGGGGGATCTCCTATAATTCACCC. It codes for CASSPPWGGISYNSP. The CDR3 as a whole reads CASSPPWGGISYNSPLHF.

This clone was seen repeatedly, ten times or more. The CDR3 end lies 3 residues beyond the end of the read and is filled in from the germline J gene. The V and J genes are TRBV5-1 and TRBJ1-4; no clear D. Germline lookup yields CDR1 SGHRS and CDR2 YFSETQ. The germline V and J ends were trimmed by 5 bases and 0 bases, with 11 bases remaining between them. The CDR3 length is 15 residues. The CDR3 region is CASSRDWATNEKLFF. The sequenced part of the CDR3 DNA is TGCGCCAGCAGTCGCGACTGGGCAACTAATGAAAAA.

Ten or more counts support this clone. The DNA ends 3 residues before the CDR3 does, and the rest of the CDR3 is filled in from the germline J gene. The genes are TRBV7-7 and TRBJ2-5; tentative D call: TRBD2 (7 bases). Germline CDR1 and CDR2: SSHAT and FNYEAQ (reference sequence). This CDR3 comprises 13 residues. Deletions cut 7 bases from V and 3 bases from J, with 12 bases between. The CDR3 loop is CASTKGGKETQYF. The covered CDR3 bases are TGTGCCAGCACCAAGGGGGGGAAAGAGACC.

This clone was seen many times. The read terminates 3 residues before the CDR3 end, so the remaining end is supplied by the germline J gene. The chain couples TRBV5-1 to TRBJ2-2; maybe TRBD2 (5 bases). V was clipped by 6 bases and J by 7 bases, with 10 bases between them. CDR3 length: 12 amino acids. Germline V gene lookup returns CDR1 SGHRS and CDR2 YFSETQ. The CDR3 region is CASIGVHGELFF. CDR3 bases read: TGCGCCAGCATCGGGGTTCACGGGGAG.

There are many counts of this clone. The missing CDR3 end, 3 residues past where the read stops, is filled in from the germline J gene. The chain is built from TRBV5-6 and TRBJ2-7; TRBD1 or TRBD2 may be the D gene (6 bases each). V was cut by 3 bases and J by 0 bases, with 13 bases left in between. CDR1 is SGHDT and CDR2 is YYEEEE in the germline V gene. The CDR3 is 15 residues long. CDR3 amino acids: CASSWRGTYSYEQYF. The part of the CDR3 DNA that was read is TGTGCCAGCAGCTGGCGCGGGACATACTCCTACGAG.

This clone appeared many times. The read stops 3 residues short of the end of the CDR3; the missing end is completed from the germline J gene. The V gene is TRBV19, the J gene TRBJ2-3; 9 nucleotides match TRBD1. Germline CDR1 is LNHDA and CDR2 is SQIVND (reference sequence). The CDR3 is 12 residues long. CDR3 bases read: TGTGCCAGTAGCCCGGGACAGGGCACG. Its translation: CASSPGQGT. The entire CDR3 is CASSPGQGTQYF.

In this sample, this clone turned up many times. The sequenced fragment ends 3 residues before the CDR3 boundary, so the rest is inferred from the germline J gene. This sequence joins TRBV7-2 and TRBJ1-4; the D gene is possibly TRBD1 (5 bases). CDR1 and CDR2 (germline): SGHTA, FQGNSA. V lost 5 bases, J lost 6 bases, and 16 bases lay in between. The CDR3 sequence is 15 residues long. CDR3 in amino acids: CASSPASGWDEKLFF. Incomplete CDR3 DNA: TGTGCCAGCAGCCCCGCGTCAGGGTGGGATGAAAAA.